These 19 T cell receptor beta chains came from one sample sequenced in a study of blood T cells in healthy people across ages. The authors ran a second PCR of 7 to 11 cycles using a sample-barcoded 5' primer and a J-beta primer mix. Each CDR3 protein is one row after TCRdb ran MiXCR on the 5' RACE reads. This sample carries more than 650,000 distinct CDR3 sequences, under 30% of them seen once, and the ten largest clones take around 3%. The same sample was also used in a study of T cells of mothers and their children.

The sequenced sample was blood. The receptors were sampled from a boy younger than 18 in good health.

CDR3: CASILRTGQLQETQYF. CDR3 DNA sequence: TGTGCCAGCATCCTCCGGACGGGGCAGCTCCAAGAGACCCAGTACTTC. V is TRBV7-8 and J is TRBJ2-5, with D possibly called TRBD1 or TRBD2 (5 bases each). Germline lookup yields CDR1 SGHVS and CDR2 FQNEAQ. The ends were cut back, 7 bases at V and 1 base at J, with 19 bases in the middle. This CDR3 has 16 residues.

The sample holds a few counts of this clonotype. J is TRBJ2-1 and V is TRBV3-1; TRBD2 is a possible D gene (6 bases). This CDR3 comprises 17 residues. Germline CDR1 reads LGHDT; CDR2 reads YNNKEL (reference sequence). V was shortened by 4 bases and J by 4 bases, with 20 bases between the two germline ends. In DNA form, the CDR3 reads TGTGCCAGCAGCCCTCAGATCCTGACTAGTCGGTACAATGAGCAGTTCTTC. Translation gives CASSPQILTSRYNEQFF.

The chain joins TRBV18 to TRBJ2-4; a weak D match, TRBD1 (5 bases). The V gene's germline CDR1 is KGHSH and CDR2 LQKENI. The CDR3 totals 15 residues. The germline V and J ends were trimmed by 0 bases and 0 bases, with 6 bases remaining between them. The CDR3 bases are TGTGCCAGCTCACCACCGACAGTAGCCAAAAACATTCAGTACTTC. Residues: CASSPPTVAKNIQYF.

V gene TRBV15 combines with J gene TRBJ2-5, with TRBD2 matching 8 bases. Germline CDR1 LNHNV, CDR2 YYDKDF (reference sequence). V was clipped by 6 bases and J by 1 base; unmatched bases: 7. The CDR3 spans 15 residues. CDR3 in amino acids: CATRFGGGPQETQYF. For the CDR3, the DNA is TGTGCCACCAGGTTCGGGGGGGGGCCCCAAGAGACCCAGTACTTC. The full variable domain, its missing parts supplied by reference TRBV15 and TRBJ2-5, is DAMVIQNPRYQVTQFGKPVTLSCSQTLNHNVMYWYQQKSSQAPKLLFHYYDKDFNNEADTPDNFQSRRPNTSFCFLDIRSPGLGDTAMYLCATRFGGGPQETQYFGPGTRLLVL.

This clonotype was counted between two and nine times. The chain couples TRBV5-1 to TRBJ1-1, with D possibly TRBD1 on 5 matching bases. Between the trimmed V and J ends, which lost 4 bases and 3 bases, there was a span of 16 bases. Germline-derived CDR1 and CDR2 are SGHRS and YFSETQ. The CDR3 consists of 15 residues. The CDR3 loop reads CASSGFGTPYTEAFF. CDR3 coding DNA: TGCGCCAGCAGCGGCTTCGGGACGCCATACACTGAAGCTTTCTTT.

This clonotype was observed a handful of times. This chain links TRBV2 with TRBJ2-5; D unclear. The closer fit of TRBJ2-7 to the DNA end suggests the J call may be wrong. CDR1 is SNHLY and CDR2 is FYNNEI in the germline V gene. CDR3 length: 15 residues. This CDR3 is CASSSTASSSYEQYF. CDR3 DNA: TGTGCCAGCAGCTCGACCGCTAGTAGCTCCTACGAGCAGTACTTC.

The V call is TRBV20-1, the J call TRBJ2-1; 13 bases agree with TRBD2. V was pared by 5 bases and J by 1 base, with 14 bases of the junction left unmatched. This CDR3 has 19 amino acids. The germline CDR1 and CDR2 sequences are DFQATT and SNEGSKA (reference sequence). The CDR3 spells CSAVWTSGGPRGSYNEQFF. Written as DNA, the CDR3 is TGCAGTGCTGTTTGGACTAGCGGGGGACCCCGAGGGTCCTACAATGAGCAGTTCTTC.

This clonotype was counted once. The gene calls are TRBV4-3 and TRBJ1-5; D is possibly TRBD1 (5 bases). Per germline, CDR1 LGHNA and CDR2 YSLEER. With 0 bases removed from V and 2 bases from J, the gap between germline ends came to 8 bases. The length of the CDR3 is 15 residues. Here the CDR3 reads CASSQDFRGNQPQHF. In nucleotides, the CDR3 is TGCGCCAGCAGCCAAGATTTCAGGGGCAATCAGCCCCAGCATTTT.

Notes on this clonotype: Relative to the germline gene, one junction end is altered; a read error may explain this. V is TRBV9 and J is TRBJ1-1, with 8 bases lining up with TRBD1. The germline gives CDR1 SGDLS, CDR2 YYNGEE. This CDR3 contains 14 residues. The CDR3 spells CASTAGQENAEAFF. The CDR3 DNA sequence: TGTGCCAGCACGGCGGGACAGGAGAACGCTGAAGCTTTCTTT.

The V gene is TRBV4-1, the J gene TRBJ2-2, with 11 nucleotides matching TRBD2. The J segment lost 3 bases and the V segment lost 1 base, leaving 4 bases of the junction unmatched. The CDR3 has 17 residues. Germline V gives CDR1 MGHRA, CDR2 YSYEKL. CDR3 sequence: CASSQGGLAVYTGELFF. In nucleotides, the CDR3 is TGCGCCAGCAGCCAAGGGGGACTAGCGGTCTACACCGGGGAGCTGTTTTTT.

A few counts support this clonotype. CDR3 sequence: CASSRTIGTYEQYF. The CDR3 DNA is TGTGCCAGCAGTCGGACTATCGGAACCTACGAGCAGTACTTC. The chain uses TRBV5-5 and TRBJ2-7, with D possibly matching TRBD2 (6 bases). The CDR3 is 14 amino acids. The germline V and J ends were trimmed by 5 bases and 2 bases, with 14 bases remaining between them. Germline V CDR1 and CDR2: SGHKS, YYEKEE (reference sequence).

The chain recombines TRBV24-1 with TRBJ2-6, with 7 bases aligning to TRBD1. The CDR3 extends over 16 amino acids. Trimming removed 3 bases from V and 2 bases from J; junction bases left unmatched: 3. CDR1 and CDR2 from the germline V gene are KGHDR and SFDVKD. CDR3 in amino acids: CATSDTRGTGANVLTF. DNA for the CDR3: TGTGCCACCAGTGATACCAGGGGGACTGGGGCCAACGTCCTGACTTTC.

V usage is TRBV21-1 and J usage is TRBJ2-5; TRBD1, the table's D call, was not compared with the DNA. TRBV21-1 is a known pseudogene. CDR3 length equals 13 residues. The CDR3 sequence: CAIHRGVKETQYF. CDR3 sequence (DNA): TGTGCCATCCACAGGGGCGTTAAAGAGACCCAGTACTTC.

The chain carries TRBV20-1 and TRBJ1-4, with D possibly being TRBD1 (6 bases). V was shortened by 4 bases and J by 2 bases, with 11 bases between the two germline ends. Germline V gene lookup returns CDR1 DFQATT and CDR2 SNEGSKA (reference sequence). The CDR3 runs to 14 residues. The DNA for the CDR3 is TGCAGTGCTACTAGAGGGGGGACTAATGAAAAACTGTTTTTT. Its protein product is CSATRGGTNEKLFF.

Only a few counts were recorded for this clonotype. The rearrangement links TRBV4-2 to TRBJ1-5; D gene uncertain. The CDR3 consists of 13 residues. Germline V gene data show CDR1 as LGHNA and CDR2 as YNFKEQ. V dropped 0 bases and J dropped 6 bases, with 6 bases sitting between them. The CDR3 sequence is CASSQDRIQPQHF. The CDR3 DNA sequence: TGTGCCAGCAGCCAAGATCGGATTCAGCCCCAGCATTTT.

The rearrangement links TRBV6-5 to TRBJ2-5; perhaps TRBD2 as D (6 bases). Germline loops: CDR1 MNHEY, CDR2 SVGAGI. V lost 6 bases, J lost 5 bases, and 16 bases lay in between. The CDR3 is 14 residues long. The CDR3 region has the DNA TGTGCCAGCAGCGATCTTAGCGGAACGGAGACCCAGTACTTC. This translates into CASSDLSGTETQYF.

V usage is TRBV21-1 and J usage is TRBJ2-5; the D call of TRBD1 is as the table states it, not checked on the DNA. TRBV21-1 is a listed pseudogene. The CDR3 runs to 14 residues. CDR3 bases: TGTGCCAGTTCCCCGAGGGGGCCGGCCGAGACCCAGTACTTC. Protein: CASSPRGPAETQYF.

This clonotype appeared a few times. The CDR3 DNA reads TGTGCCAGCAGTCGGGAACCTGGGGCCAACGTCCTGACTTTC. It yields the protein CASSREPGANVLTF. The rearrangement uses TRBV6-5 and TRBJ2-6; D perhaps matches TRBD2 (5 bases). V was pared by 5 bases and J by 2 bases, with 7 bases between. Looked up from germline, CDR1 is MNHEY and CDR2 is SVGAGI. The CDR3 is made up of 14 amino acids.

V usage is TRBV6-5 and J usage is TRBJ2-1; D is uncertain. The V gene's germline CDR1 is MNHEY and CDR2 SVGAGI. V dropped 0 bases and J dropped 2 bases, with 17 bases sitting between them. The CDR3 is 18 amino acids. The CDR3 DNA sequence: TGTGCCAGCAGTTACTCCCCTCAAGGGCTAGGGCCCTACAATGAGCAGTTCTTC. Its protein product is CASSYSPQGLGPYNEQFF.